This TCR beta chain was profiled in a study of CD8+CD57+ T cells in acquired aplastic anemia listed by TCRdb under 2018. For the wider study: Extracted DNA from sorted CD4+ and CD8+ cells averaged around 2.9 ug, ranging from about 0.18 to 27.4 ug. An average of roughly 10 million reads for CD4+ cells and 11.0 million reads for CD8+ cells was obtained from healthy donor samples. Study-wide findings and limitations: Roughly 30 CD8+ CDR3 sequences were found to be shared between patients and controls, but these sequences appeared to be highly expressed in patients and within the immunodominant clones of the patients. Patients and healthy controls showed no significant difference in CD8+ Simpson's diversity (P=0.060).

Genomic DNA was used as template for profiling of TCR beta VDJ combinations and CDR3 sequences. An Illumina HiSeq 2000 was the platform used for TCR repertoire sequencing. In the authors' own workflow: Repertoire assessment relied on Simpson's diversity index, CDR3 size and DJ length profiles, and TRBV/TRBJ rearrangement plots. The most abundant DNA sequence in the deep sequencing data was taken as the immunodominant clone. CDR3 amino acid sequences were screened for sharing across subjects and compared with published repertoires and the VDJdb database. The raw public data were reprocessed by TCRdb itself: fastp quality trimming at Q25, MiXCR clonotype calling, in-frame beta chains only. Rows matching on CDR3 protein sequence are summarized as one entry with the most common DNA and genes. The V and J calls reflect TCRdb's pipeline rather than the authors' work. Across this sample there are around 190,000 distinct CDR3 sequences, with 60% to 65% seen only once. 25% to 30% of the sample is held by the ten biggest clonotypes.

As concerns this clonotype: This receptor's antigen is unknown. Base qualities are not recorded, but no much larger clone differs from it by a single base.

Per the germline V gene (reference sequence), SEHNR is the CDR1 and FQNEAQ is the CDR2. The CDR3 measures 14 amino acids from cysteine to phenylalanine. CDR3 DNA only is kept here, 42 bases in frame from base 1. V is cut back by 3 bases and J by 4 bases, with 3 bases in the junction unmatched. TCR repertoires of sorted CD4+ and CD8+ blood T cells from severe aplastic anemia patients and healthy subjects were deep-sequenced in the study. Ficoll-Paque density gradient centrifugation was used to isolate peripheral blood mononuclear cells. CD4+ and CD8+ T cells were sorted by FACS or magnetic beads before DNA extraction.

The chain was built from TRBV7-9 and TRBJ2-5; 9 nucleotides in the junction match TRBD2. This clonotype was obtained from a human donor in good health. The sequenced sample was sorted CD4+, CD8+, or CD8+CD57+ T cells (not recorded which) from PBMCs. This receptor carries the CDR3 CASSFVSGGETQYF. The nucleotides are TGTGCCAGCAGCTTTGTTAGCGGGGGAGAGACCCAGTACTTC.